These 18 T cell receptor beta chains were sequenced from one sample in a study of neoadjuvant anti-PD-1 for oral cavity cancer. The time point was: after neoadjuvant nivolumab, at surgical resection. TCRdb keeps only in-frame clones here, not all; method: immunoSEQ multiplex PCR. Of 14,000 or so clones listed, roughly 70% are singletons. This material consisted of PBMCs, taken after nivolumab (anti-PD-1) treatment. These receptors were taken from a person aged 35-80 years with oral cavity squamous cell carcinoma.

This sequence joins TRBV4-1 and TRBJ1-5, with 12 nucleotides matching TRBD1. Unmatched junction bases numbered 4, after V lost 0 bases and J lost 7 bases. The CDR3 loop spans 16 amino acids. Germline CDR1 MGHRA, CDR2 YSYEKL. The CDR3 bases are TGCGCCAGCAGCCAAGAAAGGGACAGGGGGCGACAGCCCCAGCATTTT. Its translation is CASSQERDRGRQPQHF.

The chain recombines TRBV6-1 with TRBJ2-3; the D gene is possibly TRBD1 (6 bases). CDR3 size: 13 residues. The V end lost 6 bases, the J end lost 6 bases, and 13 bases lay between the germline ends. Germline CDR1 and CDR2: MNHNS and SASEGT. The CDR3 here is CASSRQVGDTQYF. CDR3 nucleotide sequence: TGTGCCAGCAGCCGACAGGTTGGCGATACGCAGTATTTT.

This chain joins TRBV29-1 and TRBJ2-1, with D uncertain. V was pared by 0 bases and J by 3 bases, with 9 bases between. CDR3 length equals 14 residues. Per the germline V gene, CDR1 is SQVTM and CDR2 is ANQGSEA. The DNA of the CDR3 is TGCAGCGTTGAAGATCCAACAGACTACAATGAGCAGTTCTTC. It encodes CSVEDPTDYNEQFF.

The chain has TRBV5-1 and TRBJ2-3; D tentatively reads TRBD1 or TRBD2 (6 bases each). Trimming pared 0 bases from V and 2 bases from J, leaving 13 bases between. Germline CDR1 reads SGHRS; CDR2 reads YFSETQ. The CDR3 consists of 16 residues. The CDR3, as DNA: TGCGCCAGCAGCTTGGAATCGGGGGCAACCACAGATACGCAGTATTTT. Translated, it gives CASSLESGATTDTQYF.

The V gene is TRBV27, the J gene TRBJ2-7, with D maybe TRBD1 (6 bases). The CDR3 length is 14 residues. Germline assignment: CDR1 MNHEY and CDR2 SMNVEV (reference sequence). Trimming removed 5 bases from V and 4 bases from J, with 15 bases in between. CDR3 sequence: CASSEWDTGYEQYF. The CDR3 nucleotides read TGTGCCAGCAGTGAATGGGACACTGGATACGAGCAGTACTTC.

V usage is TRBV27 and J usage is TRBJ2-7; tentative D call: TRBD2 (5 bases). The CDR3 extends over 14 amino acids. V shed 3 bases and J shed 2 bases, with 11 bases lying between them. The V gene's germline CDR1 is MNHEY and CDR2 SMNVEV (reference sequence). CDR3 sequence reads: CASSFREGTYEQYF. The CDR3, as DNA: TGTGCCAGCAGTTTCAGAGAGGGCACCTACGAGCAGTACTTC.

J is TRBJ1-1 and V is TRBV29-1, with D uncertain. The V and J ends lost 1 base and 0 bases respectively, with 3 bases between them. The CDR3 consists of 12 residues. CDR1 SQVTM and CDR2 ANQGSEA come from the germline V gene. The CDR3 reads CSVEGVNTEAFF. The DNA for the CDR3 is TGCAGCGTTGAAGGGGTGAACACTGAAGCTTTCTTT.

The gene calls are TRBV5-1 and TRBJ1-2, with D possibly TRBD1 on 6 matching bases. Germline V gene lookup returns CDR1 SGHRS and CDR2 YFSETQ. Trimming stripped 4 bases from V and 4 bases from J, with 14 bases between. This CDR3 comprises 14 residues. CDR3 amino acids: CASSINDRTYGYTF. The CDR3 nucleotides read TGCGCCAGCAGCATTAACGACAGGACCTATGGCTACACCTTC. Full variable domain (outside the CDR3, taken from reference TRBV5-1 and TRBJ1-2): KAGVTQTPRYLIKTRGQQVTLSCSPISGHRSVSWYQQTPGQGLQFLFEYFSETQRNKGNFPGRFSGRQFSNSRSEMNVSTLELGDSALYLCASSINDRTYGYTFGSGTRLTVV.

For the CDR3, the DNA is TGTGCCAGCAGTGAACAGGCGGGGGGGCCGGGAAGATTGGATACGCAGTATTTT. Translated, it gives CASSEQAGGPGRLDTQYF. The rearrangement joins TRBV2 to TRBJ2-3; 9 bases fit TRBD2. Losses at the gene ends were 2 bases for V and 6 bases for J; bases not matched to a gene: 15. The CDR3 has 18 residues. Germline values: CDR1 SNHLY, CDR2 FYNNEI.

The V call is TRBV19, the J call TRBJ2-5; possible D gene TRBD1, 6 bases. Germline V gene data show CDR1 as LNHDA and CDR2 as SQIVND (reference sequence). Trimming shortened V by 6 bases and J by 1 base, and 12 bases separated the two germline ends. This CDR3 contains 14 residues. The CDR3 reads CASSPGQLQETQYF. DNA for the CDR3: TGTGCCAGTAGCCCAGGACAGCTCCAAGAGACCCAGTACTTC.

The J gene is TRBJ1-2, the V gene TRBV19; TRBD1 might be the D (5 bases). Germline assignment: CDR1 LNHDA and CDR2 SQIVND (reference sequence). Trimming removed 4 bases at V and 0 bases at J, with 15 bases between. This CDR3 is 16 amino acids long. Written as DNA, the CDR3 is TGTGCCAGTAGTAGCTATACGGGGCTAACTAACTATGGCTACACCTTC. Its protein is CASSSYTGLTNYGYTF.

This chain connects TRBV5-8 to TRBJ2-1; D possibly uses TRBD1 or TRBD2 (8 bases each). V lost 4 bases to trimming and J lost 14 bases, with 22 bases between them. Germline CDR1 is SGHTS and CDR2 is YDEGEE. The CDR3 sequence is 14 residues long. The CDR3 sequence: CASSPNGRAGGKFF. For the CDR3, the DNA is TGTGCCAGCAGCCCTAACGGGAGGGCAGGGGGCAAGTTCTTC.

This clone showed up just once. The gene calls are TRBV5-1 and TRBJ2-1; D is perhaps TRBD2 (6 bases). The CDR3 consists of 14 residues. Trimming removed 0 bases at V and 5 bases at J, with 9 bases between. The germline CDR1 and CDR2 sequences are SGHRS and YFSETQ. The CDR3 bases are TGCGCCAGCAGCTTGGGGGACTTGCACAATGAGCAGTTCTTC. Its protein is CASSLGDLHNEQFF. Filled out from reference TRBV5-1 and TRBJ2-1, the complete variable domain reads KAGVTQTPRYLIKTRGQQVTLSCSPISGHRSVSWYQQTPGQGLQFLFEYFSETQRNKGNFPGRFSGRQFSNSRSEMNVSTLELGDSALYLCASSLGDLHNEQFFGPGTRLTVL.

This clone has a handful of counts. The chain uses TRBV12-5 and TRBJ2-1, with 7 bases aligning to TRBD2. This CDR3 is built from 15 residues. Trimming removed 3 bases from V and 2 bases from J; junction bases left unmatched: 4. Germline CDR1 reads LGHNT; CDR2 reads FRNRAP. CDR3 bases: TGTGCTAGTGGTTTAGGGAGCGGGGCCTACAATGAGCAGTTCTTC. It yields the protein CASGLGSGAYNEQFF. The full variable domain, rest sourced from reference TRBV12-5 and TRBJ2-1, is DARVTQTPRHKVTEMGQEVTMRCQPILGHNTVFWYRQTMMQGLELLAYFRNRAPLDDSGMPKDRFSAEMPDATLATLKIQPSEPRDSAVYFCASGLGSGAYNEQFFGPGTRLTVL.

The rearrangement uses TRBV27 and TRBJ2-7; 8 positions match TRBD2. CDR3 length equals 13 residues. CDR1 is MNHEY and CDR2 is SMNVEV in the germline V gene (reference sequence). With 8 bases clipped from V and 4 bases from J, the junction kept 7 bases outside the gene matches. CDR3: CASSRGGSYEQYF. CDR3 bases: TGTGCCAGCTCCCGGGGGGGGTCGTACGAGCAGTACTTC.

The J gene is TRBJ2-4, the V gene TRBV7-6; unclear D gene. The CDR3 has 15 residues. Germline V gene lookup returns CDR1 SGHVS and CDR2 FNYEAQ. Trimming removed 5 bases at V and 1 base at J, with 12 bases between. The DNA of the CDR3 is TGTGCCAGCAGCCTCCCCTGGGCGGCCAAAAACATTCAGTACTTC. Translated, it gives CASSLPWAAKNIQYF.

CDR3 sequence: CAISERAGTYEQYF. CDR3 bases: TGTGCCATCAGTGAAAGAGCAGGAACCTACGAGCAGTACTTC. This chain links TRBV10-3 with TRBJ2-7; D unclear. This CDR3 comprises 14 residues. V gave up 3 bases and J gave up 2 bases, with 11 bases separating them. Germline assignment: CDR1 ENHRY and CDR2 SYGVKD.

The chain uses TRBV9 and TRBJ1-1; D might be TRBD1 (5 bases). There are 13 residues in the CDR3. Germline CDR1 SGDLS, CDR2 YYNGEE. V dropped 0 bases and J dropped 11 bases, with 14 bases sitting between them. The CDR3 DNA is TGTGCCAGCAGCGTAGCTGGGGGGACGGATGCTTTCTTT. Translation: CASSVAGGTDAFF.